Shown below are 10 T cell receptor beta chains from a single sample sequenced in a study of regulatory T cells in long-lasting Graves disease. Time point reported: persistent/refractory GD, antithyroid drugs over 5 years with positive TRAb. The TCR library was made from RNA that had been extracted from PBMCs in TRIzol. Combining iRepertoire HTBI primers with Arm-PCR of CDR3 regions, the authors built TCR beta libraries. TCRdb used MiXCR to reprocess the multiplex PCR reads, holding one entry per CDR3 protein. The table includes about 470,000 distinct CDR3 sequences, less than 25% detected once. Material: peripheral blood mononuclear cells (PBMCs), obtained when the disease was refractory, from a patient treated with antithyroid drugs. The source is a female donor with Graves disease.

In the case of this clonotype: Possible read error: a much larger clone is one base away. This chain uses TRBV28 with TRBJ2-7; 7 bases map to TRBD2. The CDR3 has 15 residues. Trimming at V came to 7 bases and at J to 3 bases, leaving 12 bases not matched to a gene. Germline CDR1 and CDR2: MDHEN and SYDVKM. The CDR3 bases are TGTGCCAGCACCCCCGGCGGGAGTACATTCTACGAGCAGTACTTC. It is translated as CASTPGGSTFYEQYF. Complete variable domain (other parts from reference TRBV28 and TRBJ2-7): DVKVTQSSRYLVKRTGEKVFLECVQDMDHENMFWYRQDPGLGLRLIYFSYDVKMKEKGDIPEGYSVSREKKERFSLILESASTNQTSMYLCASTPGGSTFYEQYFGPGTRLTVT.

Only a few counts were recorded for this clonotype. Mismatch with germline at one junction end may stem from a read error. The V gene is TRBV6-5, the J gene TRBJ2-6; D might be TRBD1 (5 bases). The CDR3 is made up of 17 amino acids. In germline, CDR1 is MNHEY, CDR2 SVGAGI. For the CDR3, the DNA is TGTGCCAGCAGTTACTTCGGCTCGGCAACTGGGGCCAACGCCCTGACTTTC. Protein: CASSYFGSATGANALTF.

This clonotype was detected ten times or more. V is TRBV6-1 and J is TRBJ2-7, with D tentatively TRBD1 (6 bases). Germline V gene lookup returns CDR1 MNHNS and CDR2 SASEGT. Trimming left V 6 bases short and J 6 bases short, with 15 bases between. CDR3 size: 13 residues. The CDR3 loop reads CASRSSGVFEQYF. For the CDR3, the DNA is TGTGCCAGCAGATCCTCAGGGGTGTTCGAGCAGTACTTC.

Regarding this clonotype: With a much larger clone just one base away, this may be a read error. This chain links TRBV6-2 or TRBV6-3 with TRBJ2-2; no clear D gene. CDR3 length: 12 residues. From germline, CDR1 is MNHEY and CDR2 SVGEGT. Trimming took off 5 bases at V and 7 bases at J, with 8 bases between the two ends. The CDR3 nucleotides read TGTGCCAGCAGTGAAATAGGCGGGGAGCTGTTTTTT. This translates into CASSEIGGELFF.

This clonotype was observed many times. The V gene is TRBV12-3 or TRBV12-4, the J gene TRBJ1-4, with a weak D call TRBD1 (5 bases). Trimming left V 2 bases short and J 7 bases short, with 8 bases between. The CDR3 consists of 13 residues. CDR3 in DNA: TGTGCCAGCAGTTTACAGGGAGGTGAAAAACTGTTTTTT. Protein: CASSLQGGEKLFF.

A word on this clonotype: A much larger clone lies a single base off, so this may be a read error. The CDR3 nucleotides are TGTGCCAGCCGCATTAGACAGGGACGGAATTCACCCCTCCGCTTT. It codes for CASRIRQGRNSPLRF. The genes are TRBV28 and TRBJ1-6; 7 nucleotides agree with TRBD1. The CDR3 totals 15 residues. Germline V lookup: CDR1 MDHEN, CDR2 SYDVKM.

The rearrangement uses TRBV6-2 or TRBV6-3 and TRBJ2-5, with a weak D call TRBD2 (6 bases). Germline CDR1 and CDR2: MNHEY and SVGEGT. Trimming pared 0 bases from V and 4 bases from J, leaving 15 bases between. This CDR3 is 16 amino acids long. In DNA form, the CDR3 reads TGTGCCAGCAGTTACTCCGCGTTCGTTAGCGGAGAGACCCAGTACTTC. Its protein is CASSYSAFVSGETQYF.

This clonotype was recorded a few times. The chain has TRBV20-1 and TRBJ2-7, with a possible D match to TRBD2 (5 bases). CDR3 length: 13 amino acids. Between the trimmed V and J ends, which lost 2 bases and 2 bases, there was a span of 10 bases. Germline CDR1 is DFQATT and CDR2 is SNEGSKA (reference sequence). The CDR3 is CSARMDGTYEQYF. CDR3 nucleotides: TGCAGTGCTAGAATGGACGGGACCTACGAGCAGTACTTC.

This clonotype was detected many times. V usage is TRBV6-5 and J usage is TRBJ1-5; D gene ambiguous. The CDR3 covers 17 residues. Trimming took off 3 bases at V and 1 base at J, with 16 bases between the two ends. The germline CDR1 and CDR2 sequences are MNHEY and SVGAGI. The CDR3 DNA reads TGTGCCAGCAGTTATGGACCCCCCCGAGACAGCAATCAGCCCCAGCATTTT. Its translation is CASSYGPPRDSNQPQHF.

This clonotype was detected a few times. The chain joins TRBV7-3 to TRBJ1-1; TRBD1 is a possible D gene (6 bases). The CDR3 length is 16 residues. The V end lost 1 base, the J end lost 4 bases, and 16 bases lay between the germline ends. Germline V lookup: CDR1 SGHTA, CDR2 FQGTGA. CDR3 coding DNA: TGTGCCAGCAGCTTAAAACGGCCGGGGGCGGGCACTGAAGCTTTCTTT. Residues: CASSLKRPGAGTEAFF.